The 28 T cell receptor beta chains reported below all come from one sample, sequenced in a study of T cells in Graves' hyperthyroidism and ophthalmopathy. Amplification of TCR beta CDR3 regions used RNA as the template. First-round RT-PCR targeting the TCR CDR3 was performed with the HTBI primer set. TCRdb re-called the multiplex PCR reads with MiXCR, one entry per CDR3 protein. The table lists about 560,000 distinct CDR3 sequences, approximately 16% of them singletons, with 15% to 20% in the top ten. The source material was blood. The receptors were gathered from a woman younger than 35 with Graves' hyperthyroidism.

This clonotype was recorded at least ten times. V usage is TRBV5-1 and J usage is TRBJ2-7; D is unresolved. The ends were cut back, 5 bases at V and 3 bases at J, with 12 bases in the middle. Germline CDR1 is SGHRS and CDR2 is YFSETQ. This CDR3 region has 13 residues. In nucleotides, the CDR3 is TGCGCCAGCAGGCGTCAGCCACTCTACGAGCAGTACTTC. This encodes CASRRQPLYEQYF.

This clonotype was counted many times. The CDR3 sequence: CASRVQGGHGELFF. The CDR3 DNA reads TGTGCCAGCAGAGTTCAGGGTGGGCACGGGGAGCTGTTTTTT. The chain carries TRBV12-3 or TRBV12-4 and TRBJ2-2; TRBD1 is a possible D gene (5 bases). The CDR3 runs to 14 residues. Trimming removed 6 bases from V and 7 bases from J, with 15 bases in between.

The rearrangement links TRBV6-4 to TRBJ1-2; TRBD1 might be the D (5 bases). Trimming shortened V by 2 bases and J by 0 bases, and 13 bases separated the two germline ends. This CDR3 is built from 16 residues. Germline V gene data show CDR1 as MRHNA and CDR2 as SNTAGT. CDR3 amino acids: CASSDPFEGPNYGYTF. The CDR3 DNA follows: TGTGCCAGCAGTGACCCGTTCGAGGGGCCTAACTATGGCTACACCTTC.

This clonotype was seen at least ten times. The genes are TRBV3-1 and TRBJ2-1; TRBD2 is a possible D gene (6 bases). CDR1 and CDR2 (germline): LGHDT, YNNKEL (reference sequence). This CDR3 region has 16 residues. V gave up 0 bases and J gave up 7 bases, with 16 bases separating them. For the CDR3, the DNA is TGTGCCAGCAGCCAAGAGGGGACTCGAGCAAGTAATGAGCAGTTCTTC. Amino acid sequence: CASSQEGTRASNEQFF.

This clonotype was detected many times. The chain recombines TRBV12-3 or TRBV12-4 with TRBJ1-1; possibly TRBD1 for D (5 bases). Trimming removed 7 bases at V and 5 bases at J, with 14 bases between. The CDR3 is 13 residues long. The CDR3 is CASTEAGGTEAFF. The DNA of the CDR3 is TGTGCCAGCACCGAGGCGGGGGGGACTGAAGCTTTCTTT.

The sample holds a few counts of this clonotype. This chain connects TRBV7-6 to TRBJ1-1, with D maybe TRBD1 (6 bases). The germline V gene has CDR1 SGHVS and CDR2 FNYEAQ. CDR3 size: 14 residues. Trimming removed 6 bases from V and 3 bases from J, with 14 bases in between. For the CDR3, the DNA is TGTGCCAGCAGACAGGCGCAGGGGCACACTGAAGCTTTCTTT. Translation: CASRQAQGHTEAFF.

This clonotype has just a few counts. The V call is TRBV28, the J call TRBJ1-3; 9 nucleotides align to TRBD1. CDR3 size: 17 residues. Germline CDR1 and CDR2: MDHEN and SYDVKM. V lost 6 bases, J lost 1 base, and 10 bases stayed unmatched. CDR3 sequence: CASRDRQGVPSGNTIYF. CDR3 DNA sequence: TGTGCCAGCAGGGACCGACAGGGGGTCCCATCTGGAAACACCATATATTTT.

This clonotype was recorded a few times. The chain carries TRBV4-1 and TRBJ1-6, with no clear D. CDR3 length equals 15 residues. Germline assignment: CDR1 MGHRA and CDR2 YSYEKL. Trimming left V 0 bases short and J 2 bases short, with 5 bases between. The CDR3 is CASSQERTYNSPLHF. The CDR3 DNA reads TGCGCCAGCAGCCAAGAAAGGACCTATAATTCACCCCTCCACTTT.

The sample holds many counts of this clonotype. The chain links TRBV30 to TRBJ1-6; TRBD1 matches 7 bases. Germline trimming cut 2 bases from V and 11 bases from J; bases unmatched to any gene: 6. Germline CDR1 and CDR2: GTSNPN and SVGIG (reference sequence). This CDR3 is 13 amino acids long. The CDR3 reads CAWSPGQQTPLHF. CDR3 nucleotides: TGTGCCTGGAGTCCGGGACAGCAAACACCCCTCCACTTT.

The V and J genes are TRBV12-3 or TRBV12-4 and TRBJ2-3, with unresolved D. The CDR3 totals 13 residues. V lost 6 bases, J lost 2 bases, and 9 bases lay in between. The CDR3 bases are TGTGCCAGCAGAATTACAAACACAGATACGCAGTATTTT. As protein: CASRITNTDTQYF.

This clonotype was counted many times. The V and J genes are TRBV7-9 and TRBJ2-7; D is uncertain. Germline V gives CDR1 SEHNR, CDR2 FQNEAQ (reference sequence). The CDR3 runs 14 residues. V lost 5 bases, J lost 2 bases, and 13 bases lay in between. The CDR3 region is CASSRSSGAYEQYF. CDR3 nucleotides: TGTGCCAGCAGCCGCTCCTCTGGGGCCTACGAGCAGTACTTC.

This clonotype was detected a few times. The J gene is TRBJ1-1, the V gene TRBV4-3; no definite D call. Germline V gene sequence: CDR1 LGHNA, CDR2 YSLEER. The CDR3 has 13 amino acids. The V end lost 0 bases, the J end lost 1 base, and 3 bases lay between the germline ends. In nucleotides, the CDR3 is TGCGCCAGCAGCCAAGAACCGAACACTGAAGCTTTCTTT. Translation: CASSQEPNTEAFF.

The chain uses TRBV24-1 and TRBJ2-1, with 10 bases fitting TRBD1. This CDR3 has 14 residues. Germline V CDR1 and CDR2: KGHDR, SFDVKD. The junction had 6 bases not matched to a gene; V was cut back by 6 bases and J by 8 bases. CDR3 region: CATSTGTGDYEQFF. DNA of the CDR3: TGTGCCACCAGTACCGGGACAGGGGACTATGAGCAGTTCTTC.

The rearrangement links TRBV25-1 to TRBJ2-3, with D tentatively TRBD2 (6 bases). CDR1 and CDR2 from the germline V gene are MGHDK and SYGVNS. Trimming left V 2 bases short and J 3 bases short, with 12 bases between. CDR3 length: 15 residues. The CDR3 spells CASSETSSVTDTQYF. Here the CDR3 DNA reads TGTGCCAGCAGTGAAACTTCTAGCGTTACAGATACGCAGTATTTT. The full variable domain, rest sourced from reference TRBV25-1 and TRBJ2-3, is EADIYQTPRYLVIGTGKKITLECSQTMGHDKMYWYQQDPGMELHLIHYSYGVNSTEKGDLSSESTVSRIRTEHFPLTLESARPSHTSQYLCASSETSSVTDTQYFGPGTRLTVL.

In its sample, this clonotype was seen many times. The rearrangement joins TRBV3-1 to TRBJ1-5; a possible D gene is TRBD1 (5 bases). The germline V and J ends were trimmed by 0 bases and 1 base, with 10 bases remaining between them. This CDR3 region has 16 residues. Germline V gene lookup returns CDR1 LGHDT and CDR2 YNNKEL (reference sequence). CDR3 bases: TGTGCCAGCAGCCAAGAAACGCAGGGAAGCAATCAGCCCCAGCATTTT. It encodes CASSQETQGSNQPQHF.

There are many counts of this clonotype. J is TRBJ2-7 and V is TRBV30, with 12 nucleotides matching TRBD2. The CDR3 runs 15 residues. The junction had 8 bases not matched to a gene; V was cut back by 3 bases and J by 5 bases. CDR1 and CDR2 (germline): GTSNPN, SVGIG (reference sequence). The CDR3 region is CAWSRGLAGSHEQYF. As DNA, the CDR3 is TGTGCCTGGAGCCGCGGACTAGCGGGAAGCCACGAGCAGTACTTC.

The rearrangement joins TRBV10-3 to TRBJ2-3; 11 nucleotides match TRBD2. Trimming at V came to 8 bases and at J to 1 base, leaving 2 bases not matched to a gene. CDR3 length: 14 amino acids. CDR1 ENHRY and CDR2 SYGVKD come from the germline V gene. CDR3 amino acids: CAISLAGGTDTQYF. The CDR3 DNA follows: TGTGCCATCTCACTAGCGGGAGGCACAGATACGCAGTATTTT.

Ten or more counts support this clonotype. The chain is built from TRBV28 and TRBJ2-7; 8 nucleotides agree with TRBD1. Germline V gene sequence: CDR1 MDHEN, CDR2 SYDVKM. The CDR3 contains 14 residues. Trimming removed 4 bases from V and 4 bases from J; junction bases left unmatched: 6. In DNA, the CDR3 is TGTGCCAGCAGTTCCGGACAGGGAGGATACGAGCAGTACTTC. This gives the protein CASSSGQGGYEQYF.

This clonotype has more than one count but fewer than ten. This chain links TRBV29-1 with TRBJ2-7; D may correspond to TRBD1 or TRBD2 (6 bases each). The CDR3 has 13 residues. Trimming shortened V by 5 bases and J by 5 bases, and 16 bases separated the two germline ends. The germline V gene encodes CDR1 SQVTM and CDR2 ANQGSEA. Here the CDR3 reads CSVPLGGVDEQYF. The CDR3 DNA reads as TGCAGCGTTCCTTTGGGGGGCGTCGACGAGCAGTACTTC.

The chain carries TRBV5-1 and TRBJ2-5; D gene ambiguous. Per germline, CDR1 SGHRS and CDR2 YFSETQ. Trimming stripped 1 base from V and 4 bases from J, with 14 bases between. The CDR3 runs 15 residues. CDR3 protein: CASSLPTGIRETQYF. CDR3 bases: TGCGCCAGCAGCTTGCCAACCGGAATCAGAGAGACCCAGTACTTC.

The rearrangement uses TRBV4-3 and TRBJ2-2, with TRBD1 as a possible D gene (7 bases). Trimming pared 4 bases from V and 14 bases from J, leaving 20 bases between. Germline V gene lookup returns CDR1 LGHNA and CDR2 YSLEER. The CDR3 runs 14 residues. As DNA, the CDR3 is TGCGCCAGCAGCCGAGACCTTGACAGGGCGGGACTGTTTTTT. Translating gives CASSRDLDRAGLFF.

This clonotype showed up many times. The J gene is TRBJ1-2, the V gene TRBV20-1; D uncertain. This CDR3 has 14 residues. Germline CDR1 and CDR2: DFQATT and SNEGSKA (reference sequence). The V end lost 0 bases, the J end lost 6 bases, and 14 bases lay between the germline ends. CDR3 in DNA: TGCAGTGCTAGAGACCCAGCGGGGAGAAATGGCTACACCTTC. Protein sequence: CSARDPAGRNGYTF.

This clonotype was counted only a few times. V and J are TRBV4-1 and TRBJ2-3; the D is unclear. Germline V gene sequence: CDR1 MGHRA, CDR2 YSYEKL. The CDR3 is 15 residues long. V was clipped by 0 bases and J by 0 bases, with 7 bases between them. The CDR3 nucleotides are TGCGCCAGCAGCCAAGATAGGGCCAGCACAGATACGCAGTATTTT. This codes for CASSQDRASTDTQYF.

The table lists this clonotype with a few counts. The chain couples TRBV14 to TRBJ2-1; D is unresolved. CDR3 length equals 18 residues. V was trimmed by 1 base and J by 1 base, leaving 17 bases between them. In germline, CDR1 is SGHDN, CDR2 FVKESK. The CDR3, as DNA: TGTGCCAGCAGCCAAGGGCCCCCTCAACTTCGGTCCTACAATGAGCAGTTCTTC. Amino acids: CASSQGPPQLRSYNEQFF.

This clonotype was observed a few times. This chain joins TRBV20-1 and TRBJ2-1; 11 positions agree with TRBD2. In germline, CDR1 is DFQATT, CDR2 SNEGSKA (reference sequence). V shed 4 bases and J 8 bases; nucleotides not matched to a gene: 7. There are 14 residues in the CDR3. The CDR3 DNA is TGCAGTGCTAAAACTAGCGGGGGTTTCTATGAGCAGTTCTTC. Protein product: CSAKTSGGFYEQFF.

Worth noting for this clonotype: This sequence may be a read error, since a much larger clone differs from it by one base. The chain employs TRBV28 and TRBJ1-6, with D maybe TRBD1 (5 bases). The CDR3 is made up of 14 amino acids. Germline values: CDR1 MDHEN, CDR2 SYDVKM. Trimming took off 2 bases at V and 5 bases at J, with 7 bases between the two ends. This chain's CDR3 is CASSLMGHNSPLHF. DNA of the CDR3: TGTGCCAGCAGTTTAATGGGGCATAATTCACCCCTCCACTTT.

Ten or more counts support this clonotype. The chain combines TRBV2 with TRBJ1-1, with 8 nucleotides matching TRBD1. This CDR3 has 15 amino acids. The germline CDR1 and CDR2 sequences are SNHLY and FYNNEI. The J segment lost 4 bases and the V segment lost 2 bases, leaving 6 bases of the junction unmatched. The CDR3 protein is CASSEQGAFGTEAFF. The CDR3, as DNA: TGTGCCAGCAGTGAACAGGGGGCTTTCGGCACTGAAGCTTTCTTT.

This clonotype was found many times. V usage is TRBV6-1 and J usage is TRBJ2-7; D possibly matches TRBD1 or TRBD2 (5 bases each). Trimming cost V 5 bases and J 2 bases, with 10 bases left between them. Germline loops: CDR1 MNHNS, CDR2 SASEGT. The CDR3 contains 13 residues. CDR3 sequence: CASSWGSAYEQYF. The CDR3 coding sequence is TGTGCCAGCAGTTGGGGGTCCGCCTACGAGCAGTACTTC.